This T cell receptor (beta chain) was retrieved from a study of shared clonotypes between healthy human individuals. Study-wide context: Three plates were used per donor for CD4 naive, three for CD4 memory, two for CD8 naive and one for CD8 memory.

Notes on this clone: Its antigen is not identified. Other DNA sequences of this sample code for an identical CDR3.

The germline V and J ends were trimmed by 6 bases and 3 bases, with 11 bases remaining between them. The germline CDR1 and CDR2 sequences are MNHEY and SVGAGI. This CDR3 region has 13 residues. General observations from the study: Only blood was sampled, and tissue TCR repertoires likely differ from blood ones.

The authors distributed each subset's genomic DNA evenly over several immunoSEQ plates. The repertoire was sequenced with immunoSEQ multiplex PCR; TCRdb's copy has only in-frame clones and lacks some. This table holds 950,000 to 1,100,000 clones, 70% to 80% found once. Input material: memory CD4+ T cells from PBMCs. Subset defined: CD45RA-negative fraction. The receptor was derived from a man between 18 and 29 years old in good health. Some clones in this sample may be carry-over from other donors' samples. The rearrangement links TRBV6-5 to TRBJ1-1; unclear D gene. In nucleotides, the CDR3 is TGTGCCAGCAGCCCCCCGGGCTACACTGAAGCTTTCTTT. Encoded protein: CASSPPGYTEAFF.